This TCR beta chain was recorded in a study of T cells in Graves' hyperthyroidism and ophthalmopathy. The CDR3 is 14 amino acids. CDR1 is SQVTM and CDR2 is ANQGSEA in the germline V gene. The V end was cut by 7 bases, the J end by 4 bases, with 17 bases between. RNA transcripts yielded amplified TCR beta CDR3 regions. The study used the HTBI primer set for a first-round RT-PCR of the TCR CDR3. In TCRdb, the multiplex PCR reads were re-called with MiXCR into one record per CDR3 protein. The profile shows about 740,000 distinct CDR3 sequences, about 14% of them singletons. Sequenced material: blood. The receptor was isolated from a woman aged 18-35 years with Graves' hyperthyroidism. The rearrangement links TRBV29-1 to TRBJ2-1; tentatively, D is TRBD2 (6 bases). Here the CDR3 reads CSAVSGTGYNEQFF. DNA of the CDR3: TGCAGCGCCGTGTCCGGGACTGGGTACAATGAGCAGTTCTTC.